This T cell receptor beta chain is from a study of cytotoxic CD8 clonotypes in ibrutinib-treated CLL. Points from the study as a whole: Progressing and sustained-remission patients had different sampling times. An increase in clonality occurred at ibrutinib response, followed by a return toward baseline at progression. Once treatment began, public clonotypes, which were uncommon, contracted or stayed stable.

CDR3 length equals 14 residues. The germline V gene encodes CDR1 LGHNA and CDR2 YNFKEQ. Trimming stripped 5 bases from V and 0 bases from J, with 7 bases between. A note on this clone: Its antigen is as yet unknown.

The planned depth of sequencing spanned 1 in 200,000 to 1 in 1 million T cells. TCRdb's table, derived via immunoSEQ multiplex PCR, lists solely in-frame clones and lacks some. The table has fewer than 90,000 clones, around 83% seen once. The sequence came from a human donor with chronic lymphocytic leukemia. The J gene is TRBJ2-2, the V gene TRBV4-2; D not resolved. Sequencing used PBMCs, obtained before ibrutinib treatment. CDR3 amino acids: CASSLNPNTGELFF. DNA of the CDR3: TGTGCCAGCAGCTTAAATCCGAACACCGGGGAGCTGTTTTTT.